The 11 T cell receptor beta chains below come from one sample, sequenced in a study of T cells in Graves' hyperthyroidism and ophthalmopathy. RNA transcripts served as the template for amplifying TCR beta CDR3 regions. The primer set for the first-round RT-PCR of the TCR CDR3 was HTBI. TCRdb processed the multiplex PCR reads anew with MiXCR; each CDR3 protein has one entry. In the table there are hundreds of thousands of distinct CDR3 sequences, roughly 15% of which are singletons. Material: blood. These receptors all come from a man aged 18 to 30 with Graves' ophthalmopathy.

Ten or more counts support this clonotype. The CDR3 DNA reads as TGTGCCAGCAGCCCCCGGACTGGCACTGAAGCTTTCTTT. It yields the protein CASSPRTGTEAFF. This rearrangement joins TRBV11-3 to TRBJ1-1; D unresolved. The CDR3 has 13 amino acids. Germline V gene sequence: CDR1 SGHNT, CDR2 YENEEA. The ends were cut back, 5 bases at V and 4 bases at J, with 11 bases in the middle.

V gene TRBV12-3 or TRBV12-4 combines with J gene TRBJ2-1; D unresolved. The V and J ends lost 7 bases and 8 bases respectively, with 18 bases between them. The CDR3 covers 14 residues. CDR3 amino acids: CASTLGGTGHEQFF. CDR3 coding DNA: TGTGCCAGCACCCTGGGCGGTACCGGCCATGAGCAGTTCTTC.

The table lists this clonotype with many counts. DNA for the CDR3: TGTGCCAGCAGCCCCCGCGGGGTAGATGTTTACGAGCAGTACTTC. This encodes CASSPRGVDVYEQYF. The chain carries TRBV6-1 and TRBJ2-7; D is possibly TRBD2 (6 bases). Deletions cut 6 bases from V and 4 bases from J, with 19 bases between. CDR1 MNHNS and CDR2 SASEGT come from the germline V gene. This CDR3 contains 15 residues.

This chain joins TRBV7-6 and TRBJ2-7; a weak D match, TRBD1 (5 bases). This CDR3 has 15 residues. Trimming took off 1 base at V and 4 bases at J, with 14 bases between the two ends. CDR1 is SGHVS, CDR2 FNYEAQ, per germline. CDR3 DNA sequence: TGTGCCAGCAGCTTAGAGGGGCAGCCCCAATACGAGCAGTACTTC. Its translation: CASSLEGQPQYEQYF.

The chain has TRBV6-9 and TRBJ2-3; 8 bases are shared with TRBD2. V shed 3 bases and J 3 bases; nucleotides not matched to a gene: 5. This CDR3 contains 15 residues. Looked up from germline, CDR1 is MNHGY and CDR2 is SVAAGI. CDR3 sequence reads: CASSYWAGGTDTQYF. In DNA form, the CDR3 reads TGTGCCAGCAGTTACTGGGCGGGAGGTACAGATACGCAGTATTTT.

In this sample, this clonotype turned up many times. The CDR3 DNA is TGTGCCAGCAGCTTGGTTGGACAGGCCCACGAGCAGTACTTC. Protein product: CASSLVGQAHEQYF. This chain joins TRBV5-5 and TRBJ2-7; 7 nucleotides line up with TRBD1. The V gene's germline CDR1 is SGHKS and CDR2 YYEKEE (reference sequence). The J segment lost 5 bases and the V segment lost 0 bases, leaving 5 bases of the junction unmatched. The CDR3 sequence is 14 residues long.

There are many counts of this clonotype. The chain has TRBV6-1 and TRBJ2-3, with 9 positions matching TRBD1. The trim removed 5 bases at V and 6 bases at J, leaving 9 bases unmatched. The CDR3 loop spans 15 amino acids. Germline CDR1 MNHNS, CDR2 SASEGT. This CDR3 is CASSQGQGDVDTQYF. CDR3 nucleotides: TGTGCCAGCAGTCAGGGACAGGGAGACGTGGATACGCAGTATTTT.

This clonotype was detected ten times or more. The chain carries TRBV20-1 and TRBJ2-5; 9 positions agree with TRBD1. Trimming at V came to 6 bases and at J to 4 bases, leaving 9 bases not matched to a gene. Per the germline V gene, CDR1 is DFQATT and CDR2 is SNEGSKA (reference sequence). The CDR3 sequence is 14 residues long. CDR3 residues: CSATPGQGTETQYF. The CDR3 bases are TGCAGTGCGACGCCGGGACAGGGAACAGAGACCCAGTACTTC.

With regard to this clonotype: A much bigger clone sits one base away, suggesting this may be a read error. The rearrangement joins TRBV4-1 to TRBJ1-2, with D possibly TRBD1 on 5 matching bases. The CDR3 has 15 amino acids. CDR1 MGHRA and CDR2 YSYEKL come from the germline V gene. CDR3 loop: CVSSQETALNYGYTF. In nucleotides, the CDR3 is TGCGTCAGCAGCCAAGAGACAGCCCTAAACTATGGCTACACCTTC.

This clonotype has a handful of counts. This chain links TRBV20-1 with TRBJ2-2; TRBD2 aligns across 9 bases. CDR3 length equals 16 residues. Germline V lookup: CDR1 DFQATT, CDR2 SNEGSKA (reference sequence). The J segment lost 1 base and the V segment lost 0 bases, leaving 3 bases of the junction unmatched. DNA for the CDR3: TGCAGTGCTAGAGATCAAGCGGGAGGGAACACCGGGGAGCTGTTTTTT. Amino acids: CSARDQAGGNTGELFF.

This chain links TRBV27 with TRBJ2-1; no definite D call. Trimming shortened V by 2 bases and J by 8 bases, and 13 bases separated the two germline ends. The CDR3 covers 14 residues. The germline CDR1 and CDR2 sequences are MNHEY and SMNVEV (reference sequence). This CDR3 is CASSLGGSFYEQFF. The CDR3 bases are TGTGCCAGCAGTTTAGGCGGCAGTTTTTATGAGCAGTTCTTC.